The present T cell receptor beta chain was sequenced within a study of blood T cell repertoires in COVID-19. Across the study: Material from acute and convalescent COVID-19 was sourced from the United States, Italy and Spain. From T cells, B-cell-depleted T cells, or PBMCs came the material, which was cDNA or gDNA.

In the original workflow: Amplifying reference gene primers gave estimates of nucleated cell counts. The method was immunoSEQ multiplex PCR; TCRdb's version includes in-frame clones alone and lacks a portion of them. From that table come the V and J calls and clone size; the DNA was used to work out D and trimming. Of roughly 300,000 clones listed, 85% to 90% were seen once; the top ten hold 9.5% to 15%. Germline values: CDR1 SGHVS, CDR2 FQNEAQ. V was trimmed by 1 base and J by 2 bases, leaving 10 bases between them. This CDR3 has 15 amino acids. The receptor comes from a woman in her thirties with COVID-19, enrolled during active disease. The V and J genes are TRBV7-8 and TRBJ2-3; D is possibly TRBD2 (5 bases). Material for sequencing was peripheral blood. The CDR3 here is CASSLGRHNTDTQYF. CDR3 in DNA: TGTGCCAGCAGCTTAGGGAGGCACAACACAGATACGCAGTATTTT.